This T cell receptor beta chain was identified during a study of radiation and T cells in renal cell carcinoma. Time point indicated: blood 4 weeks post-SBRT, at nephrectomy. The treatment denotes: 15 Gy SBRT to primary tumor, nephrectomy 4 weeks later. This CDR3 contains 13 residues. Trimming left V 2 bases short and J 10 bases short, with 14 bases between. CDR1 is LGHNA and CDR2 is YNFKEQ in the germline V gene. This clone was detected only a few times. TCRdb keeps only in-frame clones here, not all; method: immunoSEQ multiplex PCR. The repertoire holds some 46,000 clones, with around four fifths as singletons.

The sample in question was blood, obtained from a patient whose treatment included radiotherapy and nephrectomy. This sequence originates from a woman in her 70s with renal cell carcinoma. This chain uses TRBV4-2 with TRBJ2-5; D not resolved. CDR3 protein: CASSQPGSADQYF. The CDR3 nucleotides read TGTGCCAGCAGCCAACCCGGTTCGGCGGACCAGTACTTC.